These 14 T cell receptor beta chains came from one sample sequenced in a study of T cells after yellow fever vaccination. MiXCR, run by TCRdb on the 5' RACE reads, gives a single entry per CDR3 protein. The sample shows 50,000 to 75,000 distinct CDR3 sequences, around 6.1% of them seen only once. Here the sequenced sample was PBMCs, either bulk or a sorted T-cell subset (CD4+, CD8+, memory, or dextramer-sorted; not recorded which), taken on the day of the yellow fever booster vaccination. The receptor set was obtained from a young man who received the YFV17D yellow fever vaccine.

This clonotype was recorded at least ten times. This chain uses TRBV4-3 with TRBJ2-5, with D hard to call. The CDR3 sequence is 13 residues long. The germline V gene encodes CDR1 LGHNA and CDR2 YSLEER. V was clipped by 0 bases and J by 3 bases, with 5 bases between them. Here the CDR3 reads CASSQDIKETQYF. In DNA, the CDR3 is TGCGCCAGCAGCCAAGATATAAAAGAGACCCAGTACTTC.

The rearrangement uses TRBV20-1 and TRBJ2-7; D perhaps matches TRBD2 (6 bases). This CDR3 is 14 amino acids long. Germline values: CDR1 DFQATT, CDR2 SNEGSKA (reference sequence). Trimming pared 0 bases from V and 7 bases from J, leaving 16 bases between. The CDR3 DNA is TGCAGTGCTAGAGATTTGACAGCGGGCCTAGAGCAGTACGTC. Protein product: CSARDLTAGLEQYV.

This clonotype was picked up many times. V gene TRBV4-3 combines with J gene TRBJ2-6; no definite D call. CDR1 and CDR2 (germline): LGHNA, YSLEER. V lost 4 bases and J lost 1, with 17 bases in between. This CDR3 has 18 residues. CDR3 region: CASSPSLQRSSGANVLTF. CDR3 in DNA: TGCGCCAGCAGCCCCAGTCTCCAACGCTCGTCTGGGGCCAACGTCCTGACTTTC.

The table lists this clonotype with many counts. The J gene is TRBJ1-2, the V gene TRBV18; 7 bases fit TRBD1. With V trimmed by 2 bases and J by 7 bases, 7 bases remained unmatched. Germline loops: CDR1 KGHSH, CDR2 LQKENI. This CDR3 spans 14 amino acids. CDR3 in DNA: TGTGCCAGCTCACCAGCAAGGGGGCCGGTTGGCTACACCTTC. This gives the protein CASSPARGPVGYTF.

This clonotype showed up many times. The chain combines TRBV6-2 or TRBV6-3 with TRBJ2-1; TRBD2 aligns across 9 bases. CDR3 size: 17 residues. The germline V gene has CDR1 MNHEY and CDR2 SVGEGT. The V segment lost 2 bases and the J segment 1 base; nucleotides outside the gene matches: 6. The CDR3 spells CASSYGNSGGSYNEQFF. CDR3 in DNA: TGTGCCAGCAGTTACGGTAATAGCGGGGGTTCCTACAATGAGCAGTTCTTC.

This clonotype was observed a handful of times. As DNA, the CDR3 is TGTGCCAGCAGCACTAGGACGCCCGCTTCGTATGGCTACACCTTC. This encodes CASSTRTPASYGYTF. The V call is TRBV7-2, the J call TRBJ1-2; the D is unclear. The CDR3 runs to 15 residues. With 5 bases removed from V and 5 bases from J, the gap between germline ends came to 18 bases. Per the germline V gene, CDR1 is SGHTA and CDR2 is FQGNSA.

This sequence joins TRBV5-1 and TRBJ2-1; D gene uncertain. With 0 bases removed from V and 2 bases from J, the gap between germline ends came to 6 bases. This CDR3 comprises 14 residues. The germline V gene encodes CDR1 SGHRS and CDR2 YFSETQ. CDR3 DNA: TGCGCCAGCAGCTTGGGGTGGGCCTACAATGAGCAGTTCTTC. It specifies CASSLGWAYNEQFF.

This clonotype was counted ten times or more. The chain links TRBV29-1 to TRBJ2-2; D not certain. Deletions cut 0 bases from V and 7 bases from J, with 9 bases between. The CDR3 totals 13 residues. Per germline, CDR1 SQVTM and CDR2 ANQGSEA. The CDR3 region is CSVEDRGNGELFF. The CDR3 nucleotides read TGCAGCGTTGAAGATCGTGGGAACGGGGAGCTGTTTTTT.

This clonotype was seen a handful of times. This chain links TRBV3-1 with TRBJ2-4, with D possibly being TRBD2 (7 bases). The germline V gene has CDR1 LGHDT and CDR2 YNNKEL (reference sequence). Trimming left V 0 bases short and J 6 bases short, with 21 bases between. The CDR3 is made up of 18 amino acids. The CDR3 protein is CASSQEIIGGGRRNIQYF. CDR3 DNA: TGTGCCAGCAGCCAAGAGATTATAGGGGGGGGGAGAAGAAACATTCAGTACTTC.

The chain combines TRBV6-5 with TRBJ1-5, with no clear D. The CDR3 contains 13 residues. V dropped 5 bases and J dropped 5 bases, with 10 bases sitting between them. CDR1 is MNHEY, CDR2 SVGAGI, per germline. In DNA form, the CDR3 reads TGTGCCAGCAGTATAGCGGTTCATCAGCCCCAGCATTTT. It codes for CASSIAVHQPQHF.

The V gene is TRBV7-9, the J gene TRBJ2-3, with D possibly TRBD1 on 5 matching bases. This CDR3 is 15 amino acids long. Germline V lookup: CDR1 SEHNR, CDR2 FQNEAQ (reference sequence). Deletions cut 5 bases from V and 0 bases from J, with 12 bases between. The CDR3 DNA reads as TGTGCCAGCAGCCCCGGGCAGGGTAGCACAGATACGCAGTATTTT. It translates to CASSPGQGSTDTQYF.

This clonotype was recorded many times. This sequence joins TRBV4-1 and TRBJ2-5; no clear D gene. Germline CDR1 is MGHRA and CDR2 is YSYEKL. Trimming shortened V by 1 base and J by 4 bases, and 13 bases separated the two germline ends. The CDR3 has 15 amino acids. CDR3 DNA: TGCGCCAGCAGCCAAGTTCCGTTTAGGGCAGAGACCCAGTACTTC. Translated: CASSQVPFRAETQYF.

V and J are TRBV6-1 and TRBJ2-1; 8 bases are a match to TRBD1. Germline CDR1 reads MNHNS; CDR2 reads SASEGT. J lost 3 bases, V lost 10 bases, and 5 bases had no gene match. This CDR3 spans 13 amino acids. This chain's CDR3 is CAITGGSYNEQFF. CDR3 DNA sequence: TGTGCCATTACAGGGGGGAGCTACAATGAGCAGTTCTTC.

This sequence joins TRBV10-2 and TRBJ2-3; 8 positions agree with TRBD2. Germline V gives CDR1 WSHSY, CDR2 SAAADI. Trimming cost V 7 bases and J 6 bases; bases outside gene matches: 18. The CDR3 is made up of 17 amino acids. The CDR3: CASTARGPPTSADTQYF. CDR3 nucleotide sequence: TGCGCCAGCACCGCACGGGGGCCTCCGACTAGCGCCGATACGCAGTATTTT.